This TCR beta chain was sequenced during a study of CD8+ T cells in alopecia areata. V was cut by 4 bases and J by 3 bases, with 11 bases left in between. CDR3 length equals 14 residues. Germline V gives CDR1 SGHTS, CDR2 YDEGEE. Reverse transcribed after extraction, RNA yielded cDNA as the sequencing template. Data came from immunoSEQ multiplex PCR; TCRdb stores just in-frame clones and leaves some out. This table has 90,000 to 100,000 clones, roughly three fifths appearing once. There are a few counts of this clone. Treatment specified: oral pan-JAK inhibitor, 5-10 mg twice daily. Separation by sorting yielded CD4+ and CD8+ T cells from PBMCs.

V usage is TRBV5-8 and J usage is TRBJ1-5; possible D gene TRBD1, 5 bases. This specimen was CD8+ T cells sorted from blood, taken at week 4, from a patient treated with tofacitinib. The sequence was collected from a human donor with alopecia areata. The CDR3 is CASSGDSNNQPQHF. CDR3 bases: TGTGCCAGCAGCGGTGACAGTAACAATCAGCCCCAGCATTTT.